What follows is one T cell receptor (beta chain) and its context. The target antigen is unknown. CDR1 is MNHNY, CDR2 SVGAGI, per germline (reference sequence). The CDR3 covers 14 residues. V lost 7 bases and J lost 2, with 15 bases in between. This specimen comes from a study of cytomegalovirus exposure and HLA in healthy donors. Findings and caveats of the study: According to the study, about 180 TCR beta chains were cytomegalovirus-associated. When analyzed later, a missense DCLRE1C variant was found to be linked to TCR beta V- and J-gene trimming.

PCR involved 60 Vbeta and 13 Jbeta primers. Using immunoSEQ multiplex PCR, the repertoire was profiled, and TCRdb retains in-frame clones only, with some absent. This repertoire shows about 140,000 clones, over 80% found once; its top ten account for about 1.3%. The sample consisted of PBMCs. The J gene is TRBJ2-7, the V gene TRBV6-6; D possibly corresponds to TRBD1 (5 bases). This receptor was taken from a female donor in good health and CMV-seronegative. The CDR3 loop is CASMGEQGTYEQYF. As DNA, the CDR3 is TGTGCCAGCATGGGCGAGCAGGGAACCTACGAGCAGTACTTC.